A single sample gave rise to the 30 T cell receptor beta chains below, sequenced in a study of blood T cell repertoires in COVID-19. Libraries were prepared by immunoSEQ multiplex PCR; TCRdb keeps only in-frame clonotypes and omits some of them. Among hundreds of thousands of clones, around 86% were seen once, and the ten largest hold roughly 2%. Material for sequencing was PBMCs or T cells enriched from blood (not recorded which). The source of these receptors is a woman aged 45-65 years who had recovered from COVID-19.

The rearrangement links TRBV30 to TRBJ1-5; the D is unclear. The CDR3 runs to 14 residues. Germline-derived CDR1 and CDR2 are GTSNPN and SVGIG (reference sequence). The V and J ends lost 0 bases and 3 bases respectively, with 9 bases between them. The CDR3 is CAWSVGSYNQPQHF. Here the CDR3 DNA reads TGTGCCTGGAGTGTGGGCAGCTACAATCAGCCCCAGCATTTT.

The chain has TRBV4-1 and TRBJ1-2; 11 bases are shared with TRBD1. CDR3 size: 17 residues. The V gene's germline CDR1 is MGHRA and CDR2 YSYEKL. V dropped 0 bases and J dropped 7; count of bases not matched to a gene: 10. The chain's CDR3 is CASSQDGGTGGLGGYTF. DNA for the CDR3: TGCGCCAGCAGCCAAGATGGAGGGACAGGGGGTCTGGGTGGCTACACCTTC.

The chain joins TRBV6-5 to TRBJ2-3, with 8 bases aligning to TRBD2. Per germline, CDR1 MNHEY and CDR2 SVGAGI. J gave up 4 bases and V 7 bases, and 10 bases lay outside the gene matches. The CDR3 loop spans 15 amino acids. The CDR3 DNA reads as TGTGCCAGCACCTTACGCGGGGGGAGCCCAGATACGCAGTATTTT. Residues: CASTLRGGSPDTQYF.

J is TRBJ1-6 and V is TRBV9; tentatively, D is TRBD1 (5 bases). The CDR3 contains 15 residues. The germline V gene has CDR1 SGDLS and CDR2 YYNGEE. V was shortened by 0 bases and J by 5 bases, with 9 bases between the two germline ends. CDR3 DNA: TGTGCCAGCAGCGTAGGACAGCATAATAATTCACCCCTCCACTTT. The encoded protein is CASSVGQHNNSPLHF.

For the CDR3, the DNA is TGTGCCAGTAGTCGGGGGGCTAGCGGGAGGGCCCGGGACACCGGGGAGCTGTTTTTT. This translates into CASSRGASGRARDTGELFF. J is TRBJ2-2 and V is TRBV19; 12 nucleotides agree with TRBD2. The CDR3 totals 19 residues. Unmatched junction bases numbered 13, after V lost 5 bases and J lost 3 bases. In germline, CDR1 is LNHDA, CDR2 SQIVND (reference sequence). The full variable domain, its missing parts supplied by reference TRBV19 and TRBJ2-2, is DGGITQSPKYLFRKEGQNVTLSCEQNLNHDAMYWYRQDPGQGLRLIYYSQIVNDFQKGDIAEGYSVSREKKESFPLTVTSAQKNPTAFYLCASSRGASGRARDTGELFFGEGSRLTVL.

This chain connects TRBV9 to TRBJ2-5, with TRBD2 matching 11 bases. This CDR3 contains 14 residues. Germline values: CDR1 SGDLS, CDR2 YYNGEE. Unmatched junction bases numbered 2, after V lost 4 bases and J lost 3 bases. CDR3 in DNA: TGTGCCAGCAGCCTAGCGGGAGGTGAAGAGACCCAGTACTTC. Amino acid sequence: CASSLAGGEETQYF.

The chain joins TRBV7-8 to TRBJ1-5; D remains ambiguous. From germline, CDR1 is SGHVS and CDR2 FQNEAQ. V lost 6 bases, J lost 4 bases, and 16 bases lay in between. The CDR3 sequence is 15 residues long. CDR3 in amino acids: CASSLASGANQPQHF. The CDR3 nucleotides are TGTGCCAGCAGTTTGGCGAGCGGAGCTAATCAGCCCCAGCATTTT. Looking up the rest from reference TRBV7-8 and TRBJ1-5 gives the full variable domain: GAGVSQSPRYKVAKRGQDVALRCDPISGHVSLFWYQQALGQGPEFLTYFQNEAQLDKSGLPSDRFFAERPEGSVSTLKIQRTQQEDSAVYLCASSLASGANQPQHFGDGTRLSIL.

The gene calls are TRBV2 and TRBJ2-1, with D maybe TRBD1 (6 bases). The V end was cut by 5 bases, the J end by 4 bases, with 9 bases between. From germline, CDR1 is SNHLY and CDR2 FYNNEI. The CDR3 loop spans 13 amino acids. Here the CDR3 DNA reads TGTGCCAGCAGTCAGGACAGATACAATGAGCAGTTCTTC. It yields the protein CASSQDRYNEQFF.

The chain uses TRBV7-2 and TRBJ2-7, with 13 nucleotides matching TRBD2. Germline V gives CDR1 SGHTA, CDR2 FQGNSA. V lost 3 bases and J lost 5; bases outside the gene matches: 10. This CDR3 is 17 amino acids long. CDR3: CASSFGLAGVLGDEQYF. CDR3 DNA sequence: TGTGCCAGCAGCTTCGGACTAGCGGGAGTTTTAGGGGACGAGCAGTACTTC.

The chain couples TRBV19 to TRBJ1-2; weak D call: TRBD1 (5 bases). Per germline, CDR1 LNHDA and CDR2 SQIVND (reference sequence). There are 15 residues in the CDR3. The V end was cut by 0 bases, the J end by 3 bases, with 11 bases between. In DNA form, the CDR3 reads TGTGCCAGTAGTATAGATCTGGAGGGGTACTATGGCTACACCTTC. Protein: CASSIDLEGYYGYTF. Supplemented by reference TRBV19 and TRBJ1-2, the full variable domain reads DGGITQSPKYLFRKEGQNVTLSCEQNLNHDAMYWYRQDPGQGLRLIYYSQIVNDFQKGDIAEGYSVSREKKESFPLTVTSAQKNPTAFYLCASSIDLEGYYGYTFGSGTRLTVV.

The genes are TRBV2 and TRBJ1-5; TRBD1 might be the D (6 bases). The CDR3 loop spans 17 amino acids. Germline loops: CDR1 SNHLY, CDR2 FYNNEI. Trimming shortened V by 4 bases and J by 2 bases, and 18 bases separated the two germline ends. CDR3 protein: CASSAPEDRPGNQPQHF. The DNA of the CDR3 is TGTGCCAGCAGTGCCCCCGAAGACAGGCCTGGCAATCAGCCCCAGCATTTT.

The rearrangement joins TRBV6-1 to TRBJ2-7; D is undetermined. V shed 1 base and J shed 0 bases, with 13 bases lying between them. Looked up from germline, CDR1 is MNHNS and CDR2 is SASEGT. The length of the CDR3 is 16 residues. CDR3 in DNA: TGTGCCAGCAGTGAAGGGTTTAGCAGCCGCTCCTACGAGCAGTACTTC. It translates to CASSEGFSSRSYEQYF.

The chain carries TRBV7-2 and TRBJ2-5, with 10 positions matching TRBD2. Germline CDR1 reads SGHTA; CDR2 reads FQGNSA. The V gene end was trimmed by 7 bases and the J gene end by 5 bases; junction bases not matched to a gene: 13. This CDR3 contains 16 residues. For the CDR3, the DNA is TGTGCCAGCATCACCACACCAGCGGGGGGGACCGAGACCCAGTACTTC. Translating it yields CASITTPAGGTETQYF.

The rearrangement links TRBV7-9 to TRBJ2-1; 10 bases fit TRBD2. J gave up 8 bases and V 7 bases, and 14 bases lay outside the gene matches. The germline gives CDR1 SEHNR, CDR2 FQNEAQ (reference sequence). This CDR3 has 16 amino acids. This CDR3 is CASKSLLAGERHEQFF. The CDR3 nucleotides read TGTGCCAGCAAGTCCCTCCTAGCGGGAGAGAGACATGAGCAGTTCTTC.

The CDR3 DNA is TGCGCCAGCAGCGTTGCTACAGGAGTACCCGAAGCTTTCTTT. This gives the protein CASSVATGVPEAFF. V is TRBV5-1 and J is TRBJ1-1; weak D call: TRBD1 (5 bases). V dropped 4 bases and J dropped 8 bases, with 18 bases sitting between them. This CDR3 region has 14 residues. Germline loops: CDR1 SGHRS, CDR2 YFSETQ.

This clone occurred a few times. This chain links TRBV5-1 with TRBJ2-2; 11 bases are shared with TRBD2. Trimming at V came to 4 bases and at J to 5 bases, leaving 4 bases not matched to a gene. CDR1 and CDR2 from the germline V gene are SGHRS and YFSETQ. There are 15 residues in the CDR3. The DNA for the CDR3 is TGCGCCAGCAGCCAACTAGCGGGGGAAACCGGGGAGCTGTTTTTT. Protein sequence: CASSQLAGETGELFF.

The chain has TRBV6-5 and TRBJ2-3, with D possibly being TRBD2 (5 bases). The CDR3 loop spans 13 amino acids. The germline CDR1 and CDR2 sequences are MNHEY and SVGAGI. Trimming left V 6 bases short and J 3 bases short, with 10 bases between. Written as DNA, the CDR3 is TGTGCCAGCAGGGTGGGAGCAACAGATACGCAGTATTTT. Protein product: CASRVGATDTQYF.

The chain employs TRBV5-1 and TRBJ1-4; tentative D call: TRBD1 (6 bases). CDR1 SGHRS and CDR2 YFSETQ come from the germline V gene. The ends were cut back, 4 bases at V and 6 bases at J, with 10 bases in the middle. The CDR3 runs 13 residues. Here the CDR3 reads CASSVTGYEKLFF. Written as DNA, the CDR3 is TGCGCCAGCAGCGTGACAGGTTATGAAAAACTGTTTTTT. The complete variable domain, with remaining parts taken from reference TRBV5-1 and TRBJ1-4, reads KAGVTQTPRYLIKTRGQQVTLSCSPISGHRSVSWYQQTPGQGLQFLFEYFSETQRNKGNFPGRFSGRQFSNSRSEMNVSTLELGDSALYLCASSVTGYEKLFFGSGTQLSVL.

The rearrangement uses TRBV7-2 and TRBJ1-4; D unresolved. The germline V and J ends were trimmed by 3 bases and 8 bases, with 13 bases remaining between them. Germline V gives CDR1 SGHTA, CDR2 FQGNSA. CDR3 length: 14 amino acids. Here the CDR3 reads CASSLETSWEKLFF. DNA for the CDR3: TGTGCCAGCAGCTTGGAGACGTCGTGGGAAAAACTGTTTTTT.

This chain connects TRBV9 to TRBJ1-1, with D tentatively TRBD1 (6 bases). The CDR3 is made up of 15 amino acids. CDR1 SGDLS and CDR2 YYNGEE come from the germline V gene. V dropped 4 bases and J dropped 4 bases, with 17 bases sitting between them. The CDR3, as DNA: TGTGCCAGCAGCCCGGGGGGACACCTCAGCACTGAAGCTTTCTTT. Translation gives CASSPGGHLSTEAFF.

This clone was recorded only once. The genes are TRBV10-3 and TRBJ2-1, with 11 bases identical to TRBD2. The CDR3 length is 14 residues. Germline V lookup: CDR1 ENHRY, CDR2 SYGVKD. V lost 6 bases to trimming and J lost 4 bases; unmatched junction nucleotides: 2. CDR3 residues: CAIRGTSGYNEQFF. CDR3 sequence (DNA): TGTGCCATCAGAGGGACTAGCGGTTACAATGAGCAGTTCTTC.

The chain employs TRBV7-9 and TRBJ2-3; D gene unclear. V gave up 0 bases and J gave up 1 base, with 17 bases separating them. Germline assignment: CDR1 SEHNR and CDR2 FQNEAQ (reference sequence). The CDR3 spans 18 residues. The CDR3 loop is CASSLAVVVSSGTDTQYF. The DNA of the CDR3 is TGTGCCAGCAGCTTAGCCGTTGTGGTCTCTAGTGGCACAGATACGCAGTATTTT.

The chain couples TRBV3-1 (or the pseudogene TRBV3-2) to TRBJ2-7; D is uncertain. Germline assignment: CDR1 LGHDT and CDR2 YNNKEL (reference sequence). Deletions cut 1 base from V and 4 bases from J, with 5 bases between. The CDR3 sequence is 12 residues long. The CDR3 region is CASSQAQYEQYF. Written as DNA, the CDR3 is TGTGCCAGCAGCCAAGCCCAGTACGAGCAGTACTTC.

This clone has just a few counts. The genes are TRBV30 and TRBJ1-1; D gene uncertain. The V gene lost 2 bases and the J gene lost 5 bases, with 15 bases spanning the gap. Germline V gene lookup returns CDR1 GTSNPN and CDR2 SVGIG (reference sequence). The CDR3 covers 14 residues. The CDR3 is CAWSWSGTRTEAFF. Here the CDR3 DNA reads TGTGCCTGGAGTTGGAGCGGAACTAGGACTGAAGCTTTCTTT.

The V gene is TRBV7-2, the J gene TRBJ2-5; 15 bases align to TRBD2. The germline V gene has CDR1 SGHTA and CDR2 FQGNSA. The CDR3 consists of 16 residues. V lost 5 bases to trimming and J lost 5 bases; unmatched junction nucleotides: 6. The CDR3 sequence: CASSQGLAGGPETQYF. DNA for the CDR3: TGTGCCAGCAGCCAAGGACTAGCGGGGGGGCCGGAGACCCAGTACTTC.

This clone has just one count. Here the CDR3 DNA reads TGTGCCAGCAGGGCAGGGGTCCCTAACTATGGCTACACCTTC. Translating it yields CASRAGVPNYGYTF. The chain couples TRBV27 to TRBJ1-2; maybe TRBD1 (6 bases). Trimming stripped 6 bases from V and 0 bases from J, with 11 bases between. In germline, CDR1 is MNHEY, CDR2 SMNVEV (reference sequence). The CDR3 is 14 residues long.

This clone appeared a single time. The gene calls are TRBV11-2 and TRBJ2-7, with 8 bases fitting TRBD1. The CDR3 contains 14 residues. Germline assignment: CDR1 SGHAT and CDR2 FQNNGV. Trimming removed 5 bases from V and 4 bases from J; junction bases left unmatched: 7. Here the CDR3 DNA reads TGTGCCAGCAGCCCCCGGACAGGGTTATACGAGCAGTACTTC. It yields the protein CASSPRTGLYEQYF.

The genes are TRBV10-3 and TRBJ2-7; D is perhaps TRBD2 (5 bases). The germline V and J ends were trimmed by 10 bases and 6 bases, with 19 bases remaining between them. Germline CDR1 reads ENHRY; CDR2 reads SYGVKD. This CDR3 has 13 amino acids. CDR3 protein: CASEGLGVGEQYF. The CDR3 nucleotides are TGTGCCAGCGAGGGCCTAGGAGTGGGCGAGCAGTACTTC.

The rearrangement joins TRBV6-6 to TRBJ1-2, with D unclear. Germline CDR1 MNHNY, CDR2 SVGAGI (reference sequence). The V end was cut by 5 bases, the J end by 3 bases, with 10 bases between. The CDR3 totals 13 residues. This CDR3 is CASSGRRDYGYTF. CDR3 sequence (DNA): TGTGCCAGCAGTGGCCGTCGGGACTATGGCTACACCTTC.

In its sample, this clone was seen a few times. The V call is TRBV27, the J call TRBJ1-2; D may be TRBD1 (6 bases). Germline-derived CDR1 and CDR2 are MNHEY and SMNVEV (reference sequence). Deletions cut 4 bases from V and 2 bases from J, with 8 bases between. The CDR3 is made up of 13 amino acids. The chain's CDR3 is CASSWDKNYGYTF. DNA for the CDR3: TGTGCCAGCAGTTGGGACAAGAACTATGGCTACACCTTC.